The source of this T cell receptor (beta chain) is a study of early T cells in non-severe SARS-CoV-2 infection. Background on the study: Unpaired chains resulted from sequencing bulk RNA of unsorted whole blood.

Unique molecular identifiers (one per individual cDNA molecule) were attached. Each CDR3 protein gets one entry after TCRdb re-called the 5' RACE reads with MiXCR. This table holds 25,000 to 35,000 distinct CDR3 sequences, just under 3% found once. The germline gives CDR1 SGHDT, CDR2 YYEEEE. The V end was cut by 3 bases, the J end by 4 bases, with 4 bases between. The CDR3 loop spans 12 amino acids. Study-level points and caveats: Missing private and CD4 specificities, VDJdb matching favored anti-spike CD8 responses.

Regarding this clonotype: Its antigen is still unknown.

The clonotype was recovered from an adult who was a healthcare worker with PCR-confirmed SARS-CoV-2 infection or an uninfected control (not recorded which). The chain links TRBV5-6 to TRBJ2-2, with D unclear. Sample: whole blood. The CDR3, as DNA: TGTGCCAGCAGCTACACCACCGGGGAGCTGTTTTTT. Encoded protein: CASSYTTGELFF.